One sample yielded the 26 T cell receptor beta chains listed below, sequenced in a study of Ad26.COV2.S vaccination and SARS-CoV-2 variants. Method: immunoSEQ multiplex PCR; TCRdb's copy keeps in-frame clones and lacks some. The repertoire holds 100,000 or so clones, with over 60% as singletons. The sample was peripheral blood, taken after recovery from COVID-19. These receptors all come from a human donor who had recovered from COVID-19.

The chain uses TRBV28 and TRBJ2-2; D unclear. Trimming cost V 3 bases and J 3 bases, with 11 bases left between them. The CDR3 sequence is 15 residues long. CDR1 and CDR2 from the germline V gene are MDHEN and SYDVKM. CDR3 amino acids: CASSFAGRYTGELFF. The CDR3 nucleotides read TGTGCCAGCAGTTTTGCTGGCAGATACACCGGGGAGCTGTTTTTT.

The chain carries TRBV6-6 and TRBJ1-2; D ambiguous. CDR3 length equals 12 residues. Trimming removed 7 bases from V and 2 bases from J, with 8 bases in between. The V gene's germline CDR1 is MNHNY and CDR2 SVGAGI (reference sequence). Here the CDR3 DNA reads TGTGCCAGCATGGGGTACAACTATGGCTACACCTTC. Protein: CASMGYNYGYTF.

This chain joins TRBV28 and TRBJ2-5, with D possibly TRBD2 on 6 matching bases. V was shortened by 8 bases and J by 2 bases, with 12 bases between the two germline ends. This CDR3 contains 13 residues. Germline V CDR1 and CDR2: MDHEN, SYDVKM. The CDR3, as DNA: TGTGCCAGCTACGGGACTTCACAAGAGACCCAGTACTTC. Its protein product is CASYGTSQETQYF. Variable domain in full (rest from reference TRBV28 and TRBJ2-5): DVKVTQSSRYLVKRTGEKVFLECVQDMDHENMFWYRQDPGLGLRLIYFSYDVKMKEKGDIPEGYSVSREKKERFSLILESASTNQTSMYLCASYGTSQETQYFGPGTRLLVL.

This clone was counted only a few times. V is TRBV19 and J is TRBJ1-3; no firm D call. Trimming cost V 3 bases and J 0 bases, with 6 bases left between them. The CDR3 spans 14 residues. Germline CDR1 reads LNHDA; CDR2 reads SQIVND (reference sequence). CDR3: CASSIQDSGNTIYF. The CDR3 DNA reads as TGTGCCAGTAGTATTCAGGACTCTGGAAACACCATATATTTT.

The CDR3 sequence: CASSLGEWDRENTEAFF. CDR3 DNA sequence: TGTGCCAGCAGCTTAGGTGAGTGGGACAGGGAGAACACTGAAGCTTTCTTT. The J gene is TRBJ1-1, the V gene TRBV11-2; 9 bases fit TRBD1. Germline V gives CDR1 SGHAT, CDR2 FQNNGV. The CDR3 has 17 residues. J lost 1 base, V lost 1 base, and 7 bases had no gene match.

CDR3 DNA: TGCAGCGTCTCAGGGGGGGGGCGAACTGAAGCTTTCTTT. Translated: CSVSGGGRTEAFF. This chain joins TRBV29-1 and TRBJ1-1, with TRBD1 matching over 7 bases. Unmatched junction bases numbered 9, after V lost 6 bases and J lost 5 bases. CDR3 size: 13 residues. Germline V gene sequence: CDR1 SQVTM, CDR2 ANQGSEA.

This clone was observed a handful of times. CDR3 coding DNA: TGTGCCTGGACGGGTTTGGCCTACACTGAAGCTTTCTTT. As protein: CAWTGLAYTEAFF. The chain carries TRBV30 and TRBJ1-1; D unclear. Germline lookup yields CDR1 GTSNPN and CDR2 SVGIG (reference sequence). The CDR3 is made up of 13 amino acids. V lost 4 bases and J lost 3, with 12 bases in between. The full variable domain, in which reference TRBV30 and TRBJ1-1 provide the parts outside the CDR3, is SQTIHQWPATLVQPVGSPLSLECTVEGTSNPNLYWYRQAAGRGLQLLFYSVGIGQISSEVPQNLSASRPQDRQFILSSKKLLLSDSGFYLCAWTGLAYTEAFFGQGTRLTVV.

This clone was observed a few times. The chain combines TRBV5-1 with TRBJ2-5, with D maybe TRBD1 (5 bases). The CDR3 has 13 residues. The germline gives CDR1 SGHRS, CDR2 YFSETQ. Trimming pared 3 bases from V and 2 bases from J, leaving 8 bases between. The CDR3 DNA sequence: TGCGCCAGCAGCTCAGACAGACAAGAGACCCAGTACTTC. This translates into CASSSDRQETQYF.

The chain uses TRBV27 and TRBJ2-7; 11 bases fit TRBD2. V shed 8 bases and J 1 base; nucleotides not matched to a gene: 13. The germline V gene has CDR1 MNHEY and CDR2 SMNVEV (reference sequence). CDR3 size: 17 residues. The CDR3 loop is CASSRDSGGAFSYEQYF. DNA of the CDR3: TGTGCCAGCTCTCGCGATAGCGGGGGGGCCTTTTCCTACGAGCAGTACTTC.

The V call is TRBV27, the J call TRBJ2-6; 8 bases are a match to TRBD2. The junction had 7 bases not matched to a gene; V was cut back by 5 bases and J by 4 bases. Germline V gene sequence: CDR1 MNHEY, CDR2 SMNVEV (reference sequence). CDR3 length equals 16 residues. DNA of the CDR3: TGTGCCAGCAGTCAAACGGGGGGGACCGGGGCCAACGTCCTGACTTTC. Residues: CASSQTGGTGANVLTF.

This chain uses TRBV5-1 with TRBJ1-2; D not resolved. The CDR3 totals 14 residues. Trimming cost V 3 bases and J 1 base, with 10 bases left between them. The germline CDR1 and CDR2 sequences are SGHRS and YFSETQ. As DNA, the CDR3 is TGCGCCAGCAGCTCATCCGGGCGTAACTATGGCTACACCTTC. Its translation is CASSSSGRNYGYTF.

V and J are TRBV5-4 and TRBJ2-7; 10 positions agree with TRBD2. The CDR3 length is 15 residues. V dropped 1 base and J dropped 6; count of bases not matched to a gene: 7. Per the germline V gene, CDR1 is SGHNT and CDR2 is YYREEE (reference sequence). CDR3 residues: CASSLKSGGAAEQYF. The CDR3 DNA sequence: TGTGCCAGCAGCTTGAAGAGCGGGGGGGCCGCCGAGCAGTACTTC.

Comment on this clone: Germline and junction disagree at one end, which may indicate a read error. The chain uses TRBV5-6 and TRBJ1-1; D perhaps matches TRBD1 (6 bases). The CDR3 loop spans 14 amino acids. Germline loops: CDR1 SGHDT, CDR2 YYEEEE. For the CDR3, the DNA is TGTGCCAGCAGCTTGATACAGGGTTACACGGAAGCTTTCTTT. Translating it yields CASSLIQGYTEAFF.

This sequence joins TRBV5-1 and TRBJ1-6, with D possibly being TRBD1 (6 bases). Between the trimmed V and J ends, which lost 0 bases and 10 bases, there was a span of 11 bases. The CDR3 is 14 residues long. Germline loops: CDR1 SGHRS, CDR2 YFSETQ. DNA of the CDR3: TGCGCCAGCAGCTTGGAGGGGGGTTACTCACCCCTCCACTTT. This sequence encodes CASSLEGGYSPLHF.

This clone was observed many times. This chain connects TRBV14 to TRBJ1-1; TRBD1 might be the D (5 bases). V was pared by 3 bases and J by 0 bases, with 14 bases between. The CDR3 sequence is 16 residues long. Germline V gene sequence: CDR1 SGHDN, CDR2 FVKESK. CDR3 in amino acids: CASSHSGWRMNTEAFF. DNA of the CDR3: TGTGCCAGCAGCCATTCAGGGTGGAGGATGAACACTGAAGCTTTCTTT.

The V and J genes are TRBV7-2 and TRBJ2-1; 9 bases are shared with TRBD2. V shed 1 base and J 4 bases; nucleotides not matched to a gene: 5. The CDR3 has 16 amino acids. The germline V gene encodes CDR1 SGHTA and CDR2 FQGNSA. This CDR3 is CASSLDSSGGYNEQFF. For the CDR3, the DNA is TGTGCCAGCAGCTTAGATTCGAGCGGGGGGTACAATGAGCAGTTCTTC.

This chain connects TRBV5-1 to TRBJ1-2; unclear D gene. This CDR3 has 13 residues. Trimming left V 4 bases short and J 0 bases short, with 7 bases between. CDR1 and CDR2 (germline): SGHRS, YFSETQ. DNA for the CDR3: TGCGCCAGCAGCCTGCCATCTAACTATGGCTACACCTTC. Translating it yields CASSLPSNYGYTF.

The chain couples TRBV3-1 (or the pseudogene TRBV3-2) to TRBJ1-2; TRBD1 is a possible D gene (6 bases). This CDR3 spans 16 amino acids. Deletions cut 8 bases from V and 2 bases from J, with 21 bases between. CDR1 is LGHDT, CDR2 YNNKEL, per germline (reference sequence). The DNA of the CDR3 is TGTGCCAGCCGACAGGAGGGGTCTGCTAAAAACTATGGCTACACCTTC. It translates to CASRQEGSAKNYGYTF.

The chain has TRBV30 and TRBJ2-7; D gene uncertain. The CDR3 consists of 12 residues. Germline V CDR1 and CDR2: GTSNPN, SVGIG (reference sequence). Trimming stripped 1 base from V and 6 bases from J, with 10 bases between. The CDR3 DNA reads TGTGCCTGGAGTGCCGGGCCCCCCGAGCAGTACTTC. It codes for CAWSAGPPEQYF.

J is TRBJ1-2 and V is TRBV2; no definite D call. This CDR3 has 13 amino acids. V gave up 1 base and J gave up 3 bases, with 6 bases separating them. Per germline, CDR1 SNHLY and CDR2 FYNNEI. CDR3 DNA: TGTGCCAGCAGTGAAGAGGCGCACTATGGCTACACCTTC. Translation: CASSEEAHYGYTF.

The chain has TRBV19 and TRBJ2-7; possibly TRBD1 for D (6 bases). V was pared by 3 bases and J by 0 bases, with 6 bases between. The CDR3 has 13 residues. From germline, CDR1 is LNHDA and CDR2 SQIVND (reference sequence). CDR3 loop: CASSMDSSYEQYF. The CDR3, as DNA: TGTGCCAGTAGTATGGACAGCTCCTACGAGCAGTACTTC.

The chain uses TRBV7-2 and TRBJ1-1; D remains ambiguous. V was pared by 3 bases and J by 5 bases, with 13 bases between. CDR3 length: 14 amino acids. Germline assignment: CDR1 SGHTA and CDR2 FQGNSA. The CDR3 here is CASSLIMGITEAFF. The CDR3 DNA is TGTGCCAGCAGCTTGATCATGGGGATTACTGAAGCTTTCTTT.

The CDR3 bases are TGTGCCACCCAACGGACACGGTCCTGGGAGCCCCAGCATTTT. Translating gives CATQRTRSWEPQHF. The chain links TRBV19 to TRBJ1-5; maybe TRBD1 (5 bases). Per germline, CDR1 LNHDA and CDR2 SQIVND (reference sequence). Trimming removed 10 bases from V and 8 bases from J, with 21 bases in between. The CDR3 spans 14 residues.

The CDR3 sequence: CASSPRTGSLSGNTIYF. The CDR3 DNA follows: TGTGCCAGCAGCCCCCGGACGGGCTCCCTCTCTGGAAACACCATATATTTT. The rearrangement links TRBV9 to TRBJ1-3; D gene ambiguous. Germline V gives CDR1 SGDLS, CDR2 YYNGEE. CDR3 size: 17 residues. Trimming took off 4 bases at V and 0 bases at J, with 17 bases between the two ends.

This clone was seen a few times. The V call is TRBV10-3, the J call TRBJ2-1, with 10 nucleotides matching TRBD1. Germline CDR1 reads ENHRY; CDR2 reads SYGVKD. The CDR3 length is 14 residues. Trimming took 10 bases from V and 5 from J; bases not matched to a gene: 8. CDR3 loop: CASLGDRGNNEQFF. For the CDR3, the DNA is TGTGCCAGCCTAGGGGACAGGGGCAACAATGAGCAGTTCTTC.

CDR3 in DNA: TGTGCCAGCAGCTCCTCGGGCCGGGTTCAGGAGCAGTTCTTC. It encodes CASSSSGRVQEQFF. The V call is TRBV3-1 (or the pseudogene TRBV3-2), the J call TRBJ2-1; no clear D gene. Germline values: CDR1 LGHDT, CDR2 YNNKEL (reference sequence). The V end was cut by 5 bases, the J end by 10 bases, with 18 bases between. This CDR3 is built from 14 residues.